Listed below are T cell receptor beta chains from one sample, sequenced in a study of blood T cell repertoires in COVID-19. The protocol was immunoSEQ multiplex PCR, while the TCRdb copy is restricted to in-frame clones and leaves out a portion. The sample consists of fewer than 120,000 clones, about 80% of them appearing once. Sequenced: peripheral blood. The receptors come from a woman aged 80 or over with active or convalescent COVID-19. Both conserved end residues are part of each CDR3. A D gene is named only where the DNA matches it firmly.

CDR3 protein,D gene,J gene,V gene
CAVSTRASTDTQYF,-,TRBJ2-3,TRBV19
CASSPPGFNEQFF,-,TRBJ2-1,TRBV7-6
CASRYLENLAKNIQYF,-,TRBJ2-4,TRBV7-9
CASSSDRGSGGYTF,TRBD1,TRBJ1-2,TRBV7-9
CASSEPGDIGETQYF,-,TRBJ2-5,TRBV25-1
CAWSWTFSITREAFF,-,TRBJ1-1,TRBV30
CSVKSGSSYNEQFF,TRBD2,TRBJ2-1,TRBV29-1
CASSLRGTGGGTGELFF,TRBD1,TRBJ2-2,TRBV7-3
CASRPTSGRGNEQFF,TRBD2,TRBJ2-1,TRBV7-4
CASSYANSGNTIYF,-,TRBJ1-3,TRBV5-5
CASSLAPPGYIRVTQYF,-,TRBJ2-3,TRBV7-2
CASTTGTGFEKLFF,TRBD1,TRBJ1-4,TRBV6-5
CASSHPPGAVARTGELFF,-,TRBJ2-2,TRBV6-6
CASSPPSGGLYNEQFF,TRBD2,TRBJ2-1,TRBV18